This T cell receptor beta chain was retrieved from a study of cytomegalovirus exposure and HLA in healthy donors. Study-level findings and limits: In an earlier analysis, about 90% or about 30%: the productive usage of most TCR beta V segments. In a later analysis, HLA-associated TCR beta chains were more clonally expanded than equally common others.

As concerns this clone: Antigen specificity is unknown.

PCR involved 60 Vbeta and 13 Jbeta primers. Authors' processing steps: A later analysis tallied 80 million or so unique TCR beta chains, 8.5 million to 11 million of them shared. Measured with immunoSEQ multiplex PCR; TCRdb has only the in-frame clones, and not every one. From that table come the V and J calls and clone size; the DNA was used to work out D and trimming. The table records some 98,000 clones, about 81% of them present only once. The receptor's source is a man in his forties in good health and CMV-seronegative. The specimen sequenced was PBMCs.

For the CDR3, the DNA is TGTGCCAGCAGTACTACAGGGAACTATGGCTACACCTTC. Amino acids: CASSTTGNYGYTF. This chain uses TRBV28 with TRBJ1-2, with D possibly matching TRBD1 (6 bases). The CDR3 is 13 amino acids. The germline V gene encodes CDR1 MDHEN and CDR2 SYDVKM. V was pared by 5 bases and J by 2 bases, with 9 bases between.